This T cell receptor (beta chain) was observed in a study of T cell changes during pregnancy in multiple sclerosis. Sequencing used immunoSEQ multiplex PCR; TCRdb keeps in-frame clones, though not all of them. The sample includes approximately 110,000 clones, just over 90% of them seen just once. The CDR3 totals 14 residues. The V gene's germline CDR1 is SGHNT and CDR2 YYREEE (reference sequence). V lost 4 bases and J lost 1, with 12 bases in between. Material: peripheral blood, obtained after pregnancy. This clonotype was sampled from a female donor with multiple sclerosis, enrolled in a pregnancy study. V is TRBV5-4 and J is TRBJ2-7; D gene unclear. The CDR3 DNA follows: TGTGCCAGCAGCGCTGTCGGCGGATCCTACGAGCAGTACTTC. Translated, it gives CASSAVGGSYEQYF.